These 30 T cell receptor beta chains were all obtained from the same sample, sequenced in a study of cytomegalovirus exposure and HLA in healthy donors. The study ran its PCR with 60 Vbeta and 13 Jbeta primers. Generated by immunoSEQ multiplex PCR, the TCRdb table keeps only in-frame clones and is missing some. Of 90,000 to 120,000 clones listed, over 60% were seen once; the top ten hold under 5%. The material sequenced was PBMCs. Receptor source: a male donor in good health and CMV-seronegative.

V usage is TRBV6-6 and J usage is TRBJ1-5; D may be TRBD1 (6 bases). Germline V gives CDR1 MNHNY, CDR2 SVGAGI (reference sequence). V was clipped by 0 bases and J by 0 bases, with 9 bases between them. The CDR3 contains 16 residues. The CDR3 loop reads CASSYSGTNSNQPQHF. The CDR3 nucleotides are TGTGCCAGCAGTTACTCCGGGACAAATAGCAATCAGCCCCAGCATTTT.

The rearrangement joins TRBV2 to TRBJ1-5; the match to TRBD1 covers 8 bases. This CDR3 contains 15 residues. Looked up from germline, CDR1 is SNHLY and CDR2 is FYNNEI. Germline trimming cut 7 bases from V and 4 bases from J; bases unmatched to any gene: 9. CDR3 region: CASNADRGGNQPQHF. CDR3 bases: TGTGCCAGCAACGCCGACAGGGGTGGGAATCAGCCCCAGCATTTT.

This clone showed up just a few times. The genes are TRBV18 and TRBJ1-1; no reliable D call. There are 12 residues in the CDR3. Germline V gene lookup returns CDR1 KGHSH and CDR2 LQKENI. Deletions cut 5 bases from V and 0 bases from J, with 4 bases between. CDR3 protein: CASSSVNTEAFF. The DNA for the CDR3 is TGTGCCAGCTCATCGGTGAACACTGAAGCTTTCTTT.

The V gene is TRBV4-2, the J gene TRBJ2-1, with 8 bases matching TRBD1. The CDR3 is made up of 16 amino acids. The V and J ends lost 2 bases and 8 bases, in that order; junction bases with no gene match: 11. From germline, CDR1 is LGHNA and CDR2 YNFKEQ. CDR3 in DNA: TGTGCCAGCAGCCAATCTCAAGGGACAGGTATCTATGAGCAGTTCTTC. Translated: CASSQSQGTGIYEQFF.

This clone was seen only once. The chain links TRBV5-1 to TRBJ1-5, with TRBD1 identical over 7 bases. V lost 2 bases and J lost 9; bases outside the gene matches: 8. The CDR3 has 14 amino acids. CDR1 SGHRS and CDR2 YFSETQ come from the germline V gene. DNA of the CDR3: TGCGCCAGCAGCTTAGGACAGGACCAGGCGCCCCAGCATTTT. Protein product: CASSLGQDQAPQHF.

The rearrangement uses TRBV28 and TRBJ1-2; 7 positions match TRBD1. The V and J ends lost 5 bases and 4 bases, in that order; junction bases with no gene match: 7. CDR1 MDHEN and CDR2 SYDVKM come from the germline V gene. CDR3 size: 14 residues. CDR3 nucleotide sequence: TGTGCCAGCAGTCGCGGGGACAGCGTCTATGGCTACACCTTC. Protein: CASSRGDSVYGYTF.

CDR3 sequence: CASSIAGGVYEQYF. CDR3 nucleotides: TGTGCCAGTAGTATCGCCGGAGGAGTCTACGAGCAGTACTTC. The chain uses TRBV19 and TRBJ2-7; tentatively, D is TRBD2 (5 bases). Germline lookup yields CDR1 LNHDA and CDR2 SQIVND (reference sequence). CDR3 length: 14 amino acids. Deletions cut 3 bases from V and 3 bases from J, with 12 bases between. The full variable domain, its missing parts supplied by reference TRBV19 and TRBJ2-7, is DGGITQSPKYLFRKEGQNVTLSCEQNLNHDAMYWYRQDPGQGLRLIYYSQIVNDFQKGDIAEGYSVSREKKESFPLTVTSAQKNPTAFYLCASSIAGGVYEQYFGPGTRLTVT.

This clone was seen a few times. The chain combines TRBV13 with TRBJ2-7; TRBD1 aligns across 8 bases. V lost 4 bases to trimming and J lost 4 bases; unmatched junction nucleotides: 12. Germline V gene sequence: CDR1 PRHDT, CDR2 FYEKMQ (reference sequence). This CDR3 region has 16 residues. The CDR3 DNA sequence: TGTGCCAGCAGCTACCCCGGTGGCAGGGGGCTATACGAGCAGTACTTC. Its protein product is CASSYPGGRGLYEQYF. Complete variable domain (other parts from reference TRBV13 and TRBJ2-7): AAGVIQSPRHLIKEKRETATLKCYPIPRHDTVYWYQQGPGQDPQFLISFYEKMQSDKGSIPDRFSAQQFSDYHSELNMSSLELGDSALYFCASSYPGGRGLYEQYFGPGTRLTVT.

This chain links TRBV25-1 with TRBJ2-3; no reliable D call. V shed 2 bases and J shed 2 bases, with 2 bases lying between them. This CDR3 contains 12 residues. CDR1 MGHDK and CDR2 SYGVNS come from the germline V gene. This CDR3 reads CASSEHTDTQYF. In DNA, the CDR3 is TGTGCCAGCAGTGAACACACAGATACGCAGTATTTT.

The chain uses TRBV18 and TRBJ1-3; D not resolved. Germline CDR1 KGHSH, CDR2 LQKENI. The length of the CDR3 is 15 residues. The V gene lost 6 bases and the J gene lost 0 bases, with 12 bases spanning the gap. The CDR3 DNA sequence: TGTGCCAGCTCCCGTCTAGAGAGCTCTGGAAACACCATATATTTT. Protein product: CASSRLESSGNTIYF.

In its sample, this clone was seen a few times. The rearrangement joins TRBV6-4 to TRBJ2-7, with TRBD1 identical over 7 bases. Germline V gene lookup returns CDR1 MRHNA and CDR2 SNTAGT. The CDR3 has 14 residues. With 5 bases clipped from V and 2 bases from J, the junction kept 6 bases outside the gene matches. CDR3 protein: CASSSQQGAYEQYF. For the CDR3, the DNA is TGTGCCAGCAGTTCCCAGCAGGGGGCCTACGAGCAGTACTTC.

V usage is TRBV19 and J usage is TRBJ1-5; 9 bases fit TRBD1. This CDR3 is built from 19 residues. Trimming cost V 4 bases and J 6 bases; bases outside gene matches: 19. Germline V gives CDR1 LNHDA, CDR2 SQIVND (reference sequence). The CDR3 bases are TGTGCCAGTAGTAAAACGGGACAGGGTTCTTACGGGGCGATTCAGCCCCAGCATTTT. Translating it yields CASSKTGQGSYGAIQPQHF. Based on the CDR3 plus reference TRBV19 and TRBJ1-5, the full variable domain is DGGITQSPKYLFRKEGQNVTLSCEQNLNHDAMYWYRQDPGQGLRLIYYSQIVNDFQKGDIAEGYSVSREKKESFPLTVTSAQKNPTAFYLCASSKTGQGSYGAIQPQHFGDGTRLSIL.

This rearrangement joins TRBV6-5 to TRBJ1-5; tentatively, D is TRBD1 (5 bases). Germline-derived CDR1 and CDR2 are MNHEY and SVGAGI. The V and J ends lost 8 bases and 9 bases respectively, with 11 bases between them. This CDR3 comprises 11 residues. CDR3 loop: CASGGLAPQHF. The CDR3 coding sequence is TGTGCCAGCGGGGGGTTGGCGCCCCAGCATTTT.

This chain connects TRBV18 to TRBJ2-3, with a possible D match to TRBD2 (6 bases). V was clipped by 6 bases and J by 3 bases, with 28 bases between them. The CDR3 has 19 residues. CDR1 KGHSH and CDR2 LQKENI come from the germline V gene. As DNA, the CDR3 is TGTGCCAGCTCCCCGTATCCCTTGACTAGGGCGGCCAGTACAGATACGCAGTATTTT. Amino acid sequence: CASSPYPLTRAASTDTQYF.

This clone was observed a single time. V and J are TRBV12-5 and TRBJ2-5; D perhaps matches TRBD2 (6 bases). V lost 6 bases, J lost 2 bases, and 22 bases lay in between. Per the germline V gene, CDR1 is LGHNT and CDR2 is FRNRAP. The CDR3 has 17 amino acids. CDR3 in amino acids: CASGRGTVERVQETQYF. For the CDR3, the DNA is TGTGCTAGTGGCCGCGGGACCGTAGAACGGGTACAAGAGACCCAGTACTTC.

The gene calls are TRBV11-2 and TRBJ2-7; D ambiguous. V was clipped by 0 bases and J by 2 bases, with 11 bases between them. Germline lookup yields CDR1 SGHAT and CDR2 FQNNGV. The CDR3 extends over 15 amino acids. CDR3 loop: CASSLERGSAYEQYF. CDR3 sequence (DNA): TGTGCCAGCAGCTTAGAACGAGGATCTGCCTACGAGCAGTACTTC. The variable domain in full, completed from reference TRBV11-2 and TRBJ2-7, reads EAGVAQSPRYKIIEKRQSVAFWCNPISGHATLYWYQQILGQGPKLLIQFQNNGVVDDSQLPKDRFSAERLKGVDSTLKIQPAKLEDSAVYLCASSLERGSAYEQYFGPGTRLTVT.

J is TRBJ2-5 and V is TRBV28; 9 nucleotides match TRBD1. The germline V gene encodes CDR1 MDHEN and CDR2 SYDVKM. After removal of 2 bases from V and 0 bases from J, the junction contained 7 bases not matched to a gene. The CDR3 is 17 amino acids. CDR3 nucleotides: TGTGCCAGCAGTTTAGTGACAGGGGGACTGTACCAAGAGACCCAGTACTTC. Translation gives CASSLVTGGLYQETQYF.

J is TRBJ2-3 and V is TRBV7-9, with 8 nucleotides matching TRBD2. The CDR3 length is 16 residues. The V segment lost 1 base and the J segment 6 bases; nucleotides outside the gene matches: 9. Looked up from germline, CDR1 is SEHNR and CDR2 is FQNEAQ (reference sequence). This CDR3 reads CASSLVSAGEGDTQYF. As DNA, the CDR3 is TGTGCCAGCAGCTTAGTATCAGCGGGAGAAGGGGATACGCAGTATTTT.

The rearrangement links TRBV4-1 to TRBJ1-2; D is undetermined. Germline CDR1 is MGHRA and CDR2 is YSYEKL. Trimming took off 0 bases at V and 1 base at J, with 3 bases between the two ends. This CDR3 region has 13 residues. The CDR3 here is CASSQDGNYGYTF. CDR3 sequence (DNA): TGCGCCAGCAGCCAAGACGGTAACTATGGCTACACCTTC.

J is TRBJ2-3 and V is TRBV11-2, with 10 bases identical to TRBD2. The CDR3 loop spans 16 amino acids. In germline, CDR1 is SGHAT, CDR2 FQNNGV. The ends lost 5 bases at V and 0 bases at J; junction bases unmatched: 5. The CDR3 DNA reads as TGTGCCAGCAGCCTAAGACTAGCGGGTAGCACAGATACGCAGTATTTT. Translating gives CASSLRLAGSTDTQYF.

The chain carries TRBV12-5 and TRBJ1-2; possible D gene TRBD1, 6 bases. Trimming removed 5 bases from V and 4 bases from J, with 14 bases in between. The CDR3 covers 14 residues. CDR1 and CDR2 from the germline V gene are LGHNT and FRNRAP. Here the CDR3 reads CASGPDRYLYGYTF. Written as DNA, the CDR3 is TGTGCTAGTGGTCCCGACAGGTACCTCTATGGCTACACCTTC. Full variable domain (rest looked up from reference TRBV12-5 and TRBJ1-2): DARVTQTPRHKVTEMGQEVTMRCQPILGHNTVFWYRQTMMQGLELLAYFRNRAPLDDSGMPKDRFSAEMPDATLATLKIQPSEPRDSAVYFCASGPDRYLYGYTFGSGTRLTVV.

CDR3 coding DNA: TGTGCCAGCAGCCCAGATCCTACAGGGACTGGCTACACCTTC. This encodes CASSPDPTGTGYTF. V is TRBV7-9 and J is TRBJ1-2, with a weak D call TRBD1 (6 bases). V shed 5 bases and J shed 7 bases, with 17 bases lying between them. The CDR3 length is 14 residues. Germline CDR1 SEHNR, CDR2 FQNEAQ (reference sequence).

The J gene is TRBJ2-7, the V gene TRBV29-1; maybe TRBD1 (5 bases). The germline V gene has CDR1 SQVTM and CDR2 ANQGSEA. There are 15 residues in the CDR3. The ends were cut back, 0 bases at V and 4 bases at J, with 16 bases in the middle. The CDR3 DNA follows: TGCAGCGTTGAAGATCGTCAAGGGGTCGGGTACGAGCAGTACTTC. Translated: CSVEDRQGVGYEQYF.

The sample holds a few counts of this clone. The chain is built from TRBV27 and TRBJ2-4; D is possibly TRBD2 (6 bases). Trimming removed 5 bases from V and 0 bases from J, with 20 bases in between. The CDR3 extends over 18 amino acids. The germline V gene encodes CDR1 MNHEY and CDR2 SMNVEV (reference sequence). In DNA, the CDR3 is TGTGCCAGCAGTCTGGAGGGTAATATGCGAGTAGCCAAAAACATTCAGTACTTC. The encoded protein is CASSLEGNMRVAKNIQYF.

This sequence joins TRBV5-1 and TRBJ2-1, with 9 nucleotides matching TRBD1. The V segment lost 4 bases and the J segment 8 bases; nucleotides outside the gene matches: 4. This CDR3 comprises 13 residues. CDR1 and CDR2 (germline): SGHRS, YFSETQ. As DNA, the CDR3 is TGCGCCAGCAGCCCGACAGGGGGTTATGAGCAGTTCTTC. It is translated as CASSPTGGYEQFF.

This clone was detected a few times. This rearrangement joins TRBV27 to TRBJ2-7; the match to TRBD1 covers 9 bases. CDR3 size: 15 residues. Germline CDR1 is MNHEY and CDR2 is SMNVEV (reference sequence). V lost 4 bases to trimming and J lost 3 bases; unmatched junction nucleotides: 7. Written as DNA, the CDR3 is TGTGCCAGCAGTTACGCCGGGACAGGGTTCTACGAGCAGTACTTC. Translated: CASSYAGTGFYEQYF.

The rearrangement uses TRBV2 and TRBJ1-3, with D tentatively TRBD1 (6 bases). CDR1 is SNHLY and CDR2 is FYNNEI in the germline V gene. The V and J ends lost 4 bases and 4 bases respectively, with 14 bases between them. The CDR3 totals 15 residues. The CDR3 sequence: CASSANRGTGNTIYF. DNA of the CDR3: TGTGCCAGCAGTGCCAATAGGGGGACGGGAAACACCATATATTTT.

The chain employs TRBV13 and TRBJ2-7; D possibly corresponds to TRBD1 (7 bases). This CDR3 has 15 residues. Germline CDR1 and CDR2: PRHDT and FYEKMQ (reference sequence). Trimming took off 7 bases at V and 2 bases at J, with 18 bases between the two ends. CDR3 in DNA: TGTGCCAGCATCCTTTGGGGGGACAGAGCCTACGAGCAGTACTTC. Its translation is CASILWGDRAYEQYF.

A single count supports this clone. The CDR3 DNA is TGTGCCACTAGACAGGACATCTACGAGCAGTACTTC. Residues: CATRQDIYEQYF. This chain joins TRBV2 and TRBJ2-7; D might be TRBD1 (6 bases). CDR3 length equals 12 residues. Germline V gene sequence: CDR1 SNHLY, CDR2 FYNNEI. Deletions cut 10 bases from V and 3 bases from J, with 13 bases between.

This chain joins TRBV6-5 and TRBJ1-3, with D possibly being TRBD1 (5 bases). Per the germline V gene, CDR1 is MNHEY and CDR2 is SVGAGI. The CDR3 loop spans 13 amino acids. V shed 5 bases and J shed 4 bases, with 9 bases lying between them. The CDR3 is CASSRQSGNTIYF. DNA for the CDR3: TGTGCCAGCAGTCGACAGTCGGGAAACACCATATATTTT.